A selection of T cell receptor beta chains follows, all from one sample in a study of control samples from healthy donors and cancer patients. Libraries were prepared by immunoSEQ multiplex PCR; TCRdb keeps only in-frame clonotypes and omits some of them. Here the sample spans roughly 130,000 clones, about 94% being singletons. The sample taken for sequencing was blood. These receptor sequences come from a man aged 25-45 years in good health. The CDR3 runs from the conserved cysteine through the conserved F or W. A D gene is named only where the DNA matches it firmly. Clone size is not always given. Where it is, it says once, few, many or a class for expanded clones.

D gene	clone size	V gene	J gene	CDR3 DNA	CDR3 protein
-	-	TRBV24-1	TRBJ2-2	TGTGCCACCAGTGAAGTGGGCGGGGAGCTGTTTTTT	CATSEVGGELFF
-	-	TRBV4-1	TRBJ2-6	TGCGCCAGCAGCCAAGATCCTGGGGCCAACGTCCTGACTTTC	CASSQDPGANVLTF
-	once	TRBV6-5	TRBJ2-5	TGTGCCACCCGGGACTCCTATTCAGAGGAGACCCAGTACTTC	CATRDSYSEETQYF
-	once	TRBV5-1	TRBJ2-7	TGCGCCAGCAGTCCCTTTAGCGGCCGAAGCTCCTACGAGCAGTACTTC	CASSPFSGRSSYEQYF
-	-	TRBV18	TRBJ2-3	TGTGCCAGCTCACCACAGGCAGCCTGGGGCACAGATACGCAGTATTTT	CASSPQAAWGTDTQYF
TRBD2	-	TRBV9	TRBJ2-1	TGTGCCAGCAGCGGTGGACTAGCGGGATTCAATGAGCAGTTCTTC	CASSGGLAGFNEQFF
TRBD1	-	TRBV5-4	TRBJ2-1	TGTGCCAGCAGCTGGACAGGGGGTGGGAATGAGCAGTTCTTC	CASSWTGGGNEQFF
-	-	TRBV27	TRBJ2-6	TGTGCCAGCAGTTTAGGACGCTCTGGGGCCAACGTCCTGACTTTC	CASSLGRSGANVLTF
TRBD1	-	TRBV30	TRBJ1-2	TGTGCCTGGACCGGAGGGGCAGGGGGTTACACCTTC	CAWTGGAGGYTF
-	-	TRBV19	TRBJ2-1	TGTGCCAGTACCATCATGGAGGGGAATGAGCAGTTCTTC	CASTIMEGNEQFF
-	-	TRBV13	TRBJ1-1	TGTGCCAGCAGCTTAGAACTCCGCGGCACTGAAGCTTTCTTT	CASSLELRGTEAFF
TRBD2	once	TRBV29-1	TRBJ2-3	TGCAGCGCACTTAGCGGGGGTAGCACAGATACGCAGTATTTT	CSALSGGSTDTQYF
TRBD1	-	TRBV19	TRBJ2-2	TGTGCCAGTAGTTTTCAGGGGGCGACCGGGGAGCTGTTTTTT	CASSFQGATGELFF
-	-	TRBV5-1	TRBJ1-3	TGCGCCAGCAGCTCTACAGGATCCTCTGGAAACACCATATATTTT	CASSSTGSSGNTIYF
-	-	TRBV7-2	TRBJ1-3	TGTGCCAGCAGCTTTGCCGTGGCAAACACCATATATTTT	CASSFAVANTIYF
TRBD1	-	TRBV14	TRBJ2-7	TGTGCCAGCAGTGAATACCAGGGGGCGAGGCAGTACTTC	CASSEYQGARQYF
-	once	TRBV4-3	TRBJ1-2	TGCGCCAGCAGCCAAGATGCCAGGATCAGCTACACCTTC	CASSQDARISYTF
-	once	TRBV7-9	TRBJ2-5	TGTGCCAGCAGCTTAAACCTGGCGGGAGAGACCCAGTACTTC	CASSLNLAGETQYF
-	-	TRBV28	TRBJ2-4	TGTGCCAGCAGTTTCTTTGTAGCCAAAAACATTCAGTACTTC	CASSFFVAKNIQYF
-	-	TRBV29-1	TRBJ2-2	TGCAGCGTTGAAGAGGGCTCCGGGGAGCTGTTTTTT	CSVEEGSGELFF
TRBD1	-	TRBV27	TRBJ1-2	TGTGCCAGCAGTTTCGACAGGGTCGGCTATGGCTACACCTTC	CASSFDRVGYGYTF
-	-	TRBV7-6	TRBJ1-4	TGTGCCAGCAGGGAAACCGCGGGGGCAACTAATGAAAAACTGTTTTTT	CASRETAGATNEKLFF
-	-	TRBV28	TRBJ1-5	TGTGCCAGCAGCCACCCCGAGCATAGCAATCAGCCCCAGCATTTT	CASSHPEHSNQPQHF
TRBD1	-	TRBV6-5	TRBJ1-1	TGTGCCGGCAGTTATTTCGGGACAGGGGCCGCTGAAGCTTTCTTT	CAGSYFGTGAAEAFF
-	-	TRBV29-1	TRBJ1-1	TGCAGCGTTGTAGTGAACACTGAAGCTTTCTTT	CSVVVNTEAFF
TRBD1	-	TRBV13	TRBJ2-5	TGTGCCAGCAGCTTAGGGGGGACAGGGCCAGAGTACCAAGAGACCCAGTACTTC	CASSLGGTGPEYQETQYF
-	few	TRBV7-2	TRBJ1-6	TGTGCCAGCAGCTTAGACCCACTCAGGGGAGGTGGTTCACCCCTCCACTTT	CASSLDPLRGGGSPLHF
-	few	TRBV6-5	TRBJ1-1	TGTGCCAGTTCTCGACAGGCCATGAACACTGAAGCTTTCTTT	CASSRQAMNTEAFF
-	-	TRBV5-1	TRBJ1-5	TGCGCCAGCAGCCGGGACGGCTCATATCAGCCCCAGCATTTT	CASSRDGSYQPQHF
-	-	TRBV5-1	TRBJ1-3	TGCGCCAGCAGCCCGGGACTACTCTCTGGAAACACCATATATTTT	CASSPGLLSGNTIYF
-	-	TRBV23-1	TRBJ1-1	TGCGCCAGCAGTCGCTCACAGGTGAACACTGAAGCTTTCTTT	CASSRSQVNTEAFF
-	-	TRBV9	TRBJ2-7	TGTGCCAGCAGCGTAGGACAGACCCTCTCCTACGAGCAGTACTTC	CASSVGQTLSYEQYF
-	-	TRBV29-1	TRBJ2-1	TGCAGCGTTGAAGACCCAACAAAGCAGTTCTTC	CSVEDPTKQFF